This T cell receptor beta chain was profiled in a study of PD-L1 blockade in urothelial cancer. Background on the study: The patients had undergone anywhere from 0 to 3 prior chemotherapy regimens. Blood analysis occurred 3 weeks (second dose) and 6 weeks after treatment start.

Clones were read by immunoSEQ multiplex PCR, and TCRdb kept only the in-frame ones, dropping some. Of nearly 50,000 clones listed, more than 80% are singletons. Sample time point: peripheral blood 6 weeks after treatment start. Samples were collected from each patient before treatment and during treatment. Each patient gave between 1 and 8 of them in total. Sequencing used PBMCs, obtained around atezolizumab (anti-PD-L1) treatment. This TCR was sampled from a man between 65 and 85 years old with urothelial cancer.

CDR3 protein: CASSDPGWVNQPQHF. CDR3 nucleotide sequence: TGTGCCAGCAGTGACCCCGGGTGGGTCAATCAGCCCCAGCATTTT. The genes are TRBV2 and TRBJ1-5; D gene unclear. V was cut by 3 bases and J by 3 bases, with 12 bases left in between. Germline assignment: CDR1 SNHLY and CDR2 FYNNEI. This CDR3 spans 15 amino acids.